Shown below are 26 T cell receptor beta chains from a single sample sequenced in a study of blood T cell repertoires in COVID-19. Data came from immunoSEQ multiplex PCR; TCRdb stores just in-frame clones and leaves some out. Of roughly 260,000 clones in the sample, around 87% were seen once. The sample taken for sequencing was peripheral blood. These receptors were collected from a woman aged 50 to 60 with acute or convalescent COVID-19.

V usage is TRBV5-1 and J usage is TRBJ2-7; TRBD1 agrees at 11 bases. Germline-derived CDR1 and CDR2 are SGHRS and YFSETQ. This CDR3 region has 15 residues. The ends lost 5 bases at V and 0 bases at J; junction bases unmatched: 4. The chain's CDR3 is CASRSGTGGSYEQYF. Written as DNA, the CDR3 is TGCGCCAGCAGGTCCGGGACAGGGGGCTCCTACGAGCAGTACTTC.

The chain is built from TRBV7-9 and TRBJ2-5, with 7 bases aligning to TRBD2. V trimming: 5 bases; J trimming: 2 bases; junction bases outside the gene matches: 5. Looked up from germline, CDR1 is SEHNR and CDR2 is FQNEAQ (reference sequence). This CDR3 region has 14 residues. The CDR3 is CASSPGTTQETQYF. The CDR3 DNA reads TGTGCCAGCAGCCCCGGGACTACTCAAGAGACCCAGTACTTC.

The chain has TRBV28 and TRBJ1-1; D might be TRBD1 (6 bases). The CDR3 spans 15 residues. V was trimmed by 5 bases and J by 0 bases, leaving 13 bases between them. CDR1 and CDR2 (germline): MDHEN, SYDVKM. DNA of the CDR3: TGTGCCAGCAGTCTCCGGACAGACATGAACACTGAAGCTTTCTTT. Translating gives CASSLRTDMNTEAFF.

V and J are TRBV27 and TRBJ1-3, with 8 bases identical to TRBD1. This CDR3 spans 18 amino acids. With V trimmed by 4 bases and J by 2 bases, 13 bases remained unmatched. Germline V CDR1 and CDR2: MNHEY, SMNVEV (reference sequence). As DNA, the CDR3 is TGTGCCAGCAGTTCGTTACCCCTTGGACAGGGAGCTGGAAACACCATATATTTT. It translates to CASSSLPLGQGAGNTIYF.

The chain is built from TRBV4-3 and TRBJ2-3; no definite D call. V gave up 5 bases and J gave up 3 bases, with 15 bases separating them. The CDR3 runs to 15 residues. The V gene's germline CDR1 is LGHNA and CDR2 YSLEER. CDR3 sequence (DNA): TGCGCCAGCAGCACAAGAGTGGCGGAGACAGATACGCAGTATTTT. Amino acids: CASSTRVAETDTQYF.

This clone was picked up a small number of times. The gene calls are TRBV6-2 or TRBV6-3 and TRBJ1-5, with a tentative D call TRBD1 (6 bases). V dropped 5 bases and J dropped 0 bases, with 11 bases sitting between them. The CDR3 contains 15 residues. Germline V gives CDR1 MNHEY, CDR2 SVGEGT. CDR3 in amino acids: CASSRTVFSNQPQHF. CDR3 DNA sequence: TGTGCCAGCAGTCGGACAGTTTTTAGCAATCAGCCCCAGCATTTT.

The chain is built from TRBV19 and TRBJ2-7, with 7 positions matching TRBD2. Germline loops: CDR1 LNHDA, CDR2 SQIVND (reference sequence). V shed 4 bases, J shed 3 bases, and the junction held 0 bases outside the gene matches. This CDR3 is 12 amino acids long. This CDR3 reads CASSKRGYEQYF. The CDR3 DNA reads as TGTGCCAGTAGTAAGCGGGGCTACGAGCAGTACTTC.

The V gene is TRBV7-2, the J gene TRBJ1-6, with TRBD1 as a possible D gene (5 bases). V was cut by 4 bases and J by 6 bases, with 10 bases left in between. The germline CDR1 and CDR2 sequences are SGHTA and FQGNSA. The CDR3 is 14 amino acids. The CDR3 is CASSSDSPNSPLHF. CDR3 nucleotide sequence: TGTGCCAGCAGCTCCGACAGCCCTAATTCACCCCTCCACTTT.

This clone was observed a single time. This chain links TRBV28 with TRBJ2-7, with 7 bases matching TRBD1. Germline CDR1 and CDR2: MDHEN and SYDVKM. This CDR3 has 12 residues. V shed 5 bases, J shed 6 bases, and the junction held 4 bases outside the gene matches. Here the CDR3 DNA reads TGTGCCAGCAGTCGACAGGGTCGCGAGCAGTACTTC. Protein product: CASSRQGREQYF.

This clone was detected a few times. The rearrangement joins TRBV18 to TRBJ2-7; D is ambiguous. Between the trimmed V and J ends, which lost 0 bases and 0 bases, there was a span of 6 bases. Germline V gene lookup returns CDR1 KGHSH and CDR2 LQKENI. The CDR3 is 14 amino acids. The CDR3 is CASSPPPSSYEQYF. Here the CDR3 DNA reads TGTGCCAGCTCACCACCCCCCAGCTCCTACGAGCAGTACTTC. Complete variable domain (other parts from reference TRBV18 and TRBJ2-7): NAGVMQNPRHLVRRRGQEARLRCSPMKGHSHVYWYRQLPEEGLKFMVYLQKENIIDESGMPKERFSAEFPKEGPSILRIQQVVRGDSAAYFCASSPPPSSYEQYFGPGTRLTVT.

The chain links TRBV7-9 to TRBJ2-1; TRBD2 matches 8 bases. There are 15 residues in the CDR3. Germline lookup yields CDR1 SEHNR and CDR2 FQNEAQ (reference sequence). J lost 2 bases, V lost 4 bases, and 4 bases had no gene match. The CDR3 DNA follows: TGTGCCAGCAGCTATTGGCGGGGGGCCTACAATGAGCAGTTCTTC. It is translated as CASSYWRGAYNEQFF.

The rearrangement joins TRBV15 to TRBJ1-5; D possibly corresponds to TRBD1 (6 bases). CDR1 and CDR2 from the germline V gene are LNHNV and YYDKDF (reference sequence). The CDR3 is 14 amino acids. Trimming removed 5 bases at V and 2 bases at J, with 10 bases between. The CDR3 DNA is TGTGCCACCAGCTTGAACAGGGGCAATCAGCCCCAGCATTTT. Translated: CATSLNRGNQPQHF.

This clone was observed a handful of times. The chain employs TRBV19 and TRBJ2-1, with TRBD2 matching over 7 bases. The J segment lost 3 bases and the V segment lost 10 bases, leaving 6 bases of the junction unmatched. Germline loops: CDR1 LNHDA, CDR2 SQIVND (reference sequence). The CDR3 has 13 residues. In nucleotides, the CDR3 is TGTGCCATATCTAGCGGAAACTACAATGAGCAGTTCTTC. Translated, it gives CAISSGNYNEQFF.

The CDR3 protein is CASNKPGLATDTQYF. DNA of the CDR3: TGTGCCAGTAACAAACCGGGACTAGCAACAGATACGCAGTATTTT. The V call is TRBV19, the J call TRBJ2-3, with 9 positions matching TRBD2. Germline-derived CDR1 and CDR2 are LNHDA and SQIVND (reference sequence). The CDR3 totals 15 residues. With 7 bases clipped from V and 3 bases from J, the junction kept 8 bases outside the gene matches. Using reference TRBV19 and TRBJ2-3 for the parts outside the CDR3, the full variable domain is DGGITQSPKYLFRKEGQNVTLSCEQNLNHDAMYWYRQDPGQGLRLIYYSQIVNDFQKGDIAEGYSVSREKKESFPLTVTSAQKNPTAFYLCASNKPGLATDTQYFGPGTRLTVL.

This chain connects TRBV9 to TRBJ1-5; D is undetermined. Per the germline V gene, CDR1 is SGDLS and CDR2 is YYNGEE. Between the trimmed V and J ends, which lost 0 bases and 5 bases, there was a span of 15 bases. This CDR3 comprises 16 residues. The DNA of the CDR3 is TGTGCCAGCAGCGTAGTTACGGGGTTGGAAGATCAGCCCCAGCATTTT. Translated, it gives CASSVVTGLEDQPQHF.

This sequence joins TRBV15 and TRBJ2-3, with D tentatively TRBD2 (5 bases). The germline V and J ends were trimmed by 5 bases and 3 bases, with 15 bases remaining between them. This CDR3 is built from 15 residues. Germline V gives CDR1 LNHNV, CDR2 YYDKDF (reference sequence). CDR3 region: CATSPRGDPTDTQYF. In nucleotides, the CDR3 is TGTGCCACCAGCCCCCGGGGAGATCCAACAGATACGCAGTATTTT. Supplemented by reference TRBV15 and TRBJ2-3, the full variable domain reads DAMVIQNPRYQVTQFGKPVTLSCSQTLNHNVMYWYQQKSSQAPKLLFHYYDKDFNNEADTPDNFQSRRPNTSFCFLDIRSPGLGDTAMYLCATSPRGDPTDTQYFGPGTRLTVL.

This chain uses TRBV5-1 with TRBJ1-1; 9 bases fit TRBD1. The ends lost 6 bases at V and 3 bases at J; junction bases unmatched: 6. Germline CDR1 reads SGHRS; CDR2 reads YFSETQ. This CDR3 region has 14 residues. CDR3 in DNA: TGCGCCAGCACCACAGGGGGCATGGACACTGAAGCTTTCTTT. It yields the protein CASTTGGMDTEAFF.

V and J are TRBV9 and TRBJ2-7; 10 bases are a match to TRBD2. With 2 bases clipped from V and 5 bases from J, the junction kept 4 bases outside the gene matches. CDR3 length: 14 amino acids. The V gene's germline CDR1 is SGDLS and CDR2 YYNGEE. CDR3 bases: TGTGCCAGCAGCGTGGGACTAGCGTACAACGAGCAGTACTTC. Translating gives CASSVGLAYNEQYF.

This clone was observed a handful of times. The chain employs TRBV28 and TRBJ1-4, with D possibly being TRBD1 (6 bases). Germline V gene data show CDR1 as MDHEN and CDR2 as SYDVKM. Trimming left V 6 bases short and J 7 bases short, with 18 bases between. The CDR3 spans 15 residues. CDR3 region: CASSPIQGVIEKLFF. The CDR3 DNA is TGTGCCAGCAGCCCCATACAGGGTGTCATTGAAAAACTGTTTTTT. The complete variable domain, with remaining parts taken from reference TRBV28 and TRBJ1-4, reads DVKVTQSSRYLVKRTGEKVFLECVQDMDHENMFWYRQDPGLGLRLIYFSYDVKMKEKGDIPEGYSVSREKKERFSLILESASTNQTSMYLCASSPIQGVIEKLFFGSGTQLSVL.

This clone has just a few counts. The CDR3: CASSREAVNEKLFF. The CDR3 nucleotides are TGTGCCAGCAGCCGAGAGGCAGTTAATGAAAAACTGTTTTTT. The rearrangement joins TRBV5-4 to TRBJ1-4; D not resolved. Trimming left V 4 bases short and J 4 bases short, with 11 bases between. Germline assignment: CDR1 SGHNT and CDR2 YYREEE (reference sequence). The CDR3 spans 14 residues.

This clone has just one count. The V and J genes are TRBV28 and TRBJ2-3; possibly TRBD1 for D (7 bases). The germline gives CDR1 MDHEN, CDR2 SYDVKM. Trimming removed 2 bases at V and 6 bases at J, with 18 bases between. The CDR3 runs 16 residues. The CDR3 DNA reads TGTGCCAGCAGTTTAAGGCCCCGACTAGGGGGCGATACGCAGTATTTT. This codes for CASSLRPRLGGDTQYF.

The CDR3 nucleotides read TGTGCCAGCAGTTCCCATAACACTGAAGCTTTCTTT. It specifies CASSSHNTEAFF. The chain combines TRBV28 with TRBJ1-1; D ambiguous. From germline, CDR1 is MDHEN and CDR2 SYDVKM. The CDR3 covers 12 residues. V was cut by 4 bases and J by 2 bases, with 5 bases left in between.

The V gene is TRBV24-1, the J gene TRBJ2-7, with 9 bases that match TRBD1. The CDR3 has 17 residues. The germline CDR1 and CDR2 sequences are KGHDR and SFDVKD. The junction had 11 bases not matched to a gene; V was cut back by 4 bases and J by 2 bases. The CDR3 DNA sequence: TGTGCCACCAGTGACCCCCGGGACAGGGAGGCCCCCTACGAGCAGTACTTC. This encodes CATSDPRDREAPYEQYF.

Written as DNA, the CDR3 is TGTGCCAGCAGCCAACCGAGACAGGGCTACGAGCAGTACTTC. It codes for CASSQPRQGYEQYF. This chain uses TRBV3-1 (or the pseudogene TRBV3-2) with TRBJ2-7; 7 bases are a match to TRBD1. Trimming cost V 2 bases and J 3 bases; bases outside gene matches: 4. Germline CDR1 and CDR2: LGHDT and YNNKEL (reference sequence). The CDR3 has 14 residues.

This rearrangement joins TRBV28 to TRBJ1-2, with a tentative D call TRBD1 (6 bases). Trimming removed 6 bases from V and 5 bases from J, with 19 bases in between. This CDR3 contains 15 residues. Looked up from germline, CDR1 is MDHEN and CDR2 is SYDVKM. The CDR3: CASSRGQTFGYGYTF. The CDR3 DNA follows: TGTGCCAGCAGCAGGGGTCAGACATTTGGATATGGCTACACCTTC.

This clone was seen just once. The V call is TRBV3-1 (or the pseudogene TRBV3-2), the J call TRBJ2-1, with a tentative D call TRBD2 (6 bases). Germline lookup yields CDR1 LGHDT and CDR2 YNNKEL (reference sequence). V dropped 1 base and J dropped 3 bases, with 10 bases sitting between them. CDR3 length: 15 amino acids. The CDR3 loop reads CASSQGPDYYNEQFF. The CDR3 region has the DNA TGTGCCAGCAGCCAAGGTCCGGACTACTACAATGAGCAGTTCTTC.